The text below deals with one TCR beta chain. What it binds is unknown. This sample is part of a study of human T cells and chemical hapten exposure. The wider study: 2% DPC applied to an approximately 2 cm by approximately 2 cm arm area sensitized donors.

Whole-study results and caveats: Counts of expanded TCRs (at PT1) showed a positive correlation with patch test score. Unchanged with DPC sensitization were TCRs above 1 in 1000 frequency.

Treatment: therapeutic diphenylcyclopropenone sensitization with weekly scalp DPC. Venepuncture was done earlier than the placement of each patch test. Germline values: CDR1 MDHEN, CDR2 SYDVKM. The CDR3 has 16 amino acids. V shed 5 bases and J 4 bases; nucleotides not matched to a gene: 9. Unique molecular identifiers were attached to individual cDNA molecules within the library. MiXCR was run by TCRdb on the reads, yielding one entry per CDR3 protein. This sample has some 4,600 distinct CDR3 sequences, with roughly 49% found just once. The chain uses TRBV28 and TRBJ2-3, with 10 bases identical to TRBD2. This material consisted of whole blood, taken before DPC sensitization or 2, 6, or about 24 weeks after (not recorded which). The TCR comes from an adult with alopecia areata. Some clones in this sample may be carry-over from other donors' samples. This table probably holds off-target reads from a library built for another chain. CDR3 sequence (DNA): TGTGCCAGCAGTGCGAGCGGGGGGGTTTCCCCAGATACGCAGTATTTT. Translation: CASSASGGVSPDTQYF.